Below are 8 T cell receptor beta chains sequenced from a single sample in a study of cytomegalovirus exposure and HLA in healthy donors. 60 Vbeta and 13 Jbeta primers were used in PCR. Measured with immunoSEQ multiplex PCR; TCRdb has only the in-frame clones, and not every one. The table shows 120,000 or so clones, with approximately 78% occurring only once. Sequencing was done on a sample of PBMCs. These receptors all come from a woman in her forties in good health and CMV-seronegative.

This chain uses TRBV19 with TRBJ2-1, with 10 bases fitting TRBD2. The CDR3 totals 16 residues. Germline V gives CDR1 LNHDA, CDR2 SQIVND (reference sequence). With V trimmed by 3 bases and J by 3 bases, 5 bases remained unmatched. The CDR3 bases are TGTGCCAGTAGTATTTCTAGCGGGAGTGGCTACAATGAGCAGTTCTTC. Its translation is CASSISSGSGYNEQFF.

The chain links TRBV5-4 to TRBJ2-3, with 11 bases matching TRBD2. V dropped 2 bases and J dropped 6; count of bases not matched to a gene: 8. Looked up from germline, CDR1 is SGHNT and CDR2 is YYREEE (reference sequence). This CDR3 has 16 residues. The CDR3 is CASSLRLAGGEDTQYF. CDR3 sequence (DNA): TGTGCCAGCAGCTTAAGGCTAGCGGGAGGAGAGGATACGCAGTATTTT.

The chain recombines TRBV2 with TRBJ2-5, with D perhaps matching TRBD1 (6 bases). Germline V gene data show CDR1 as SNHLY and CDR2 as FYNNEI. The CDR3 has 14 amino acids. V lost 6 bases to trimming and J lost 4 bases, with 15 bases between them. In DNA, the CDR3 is TGTGCCAGCAGGCCCCCGTCCAGGGGAGAGACCCAGTACTTC. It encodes CASRPPSRGETQYF.

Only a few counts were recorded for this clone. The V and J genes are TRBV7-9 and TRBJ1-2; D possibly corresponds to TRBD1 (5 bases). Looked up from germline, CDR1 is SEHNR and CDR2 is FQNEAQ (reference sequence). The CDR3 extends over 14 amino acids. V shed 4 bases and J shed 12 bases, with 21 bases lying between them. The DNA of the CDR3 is TGTGCCAGCAGCTCCCTCGGACCTGGGGGGAGGCACACCTTC. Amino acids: CASSSLGPGGRHTF.

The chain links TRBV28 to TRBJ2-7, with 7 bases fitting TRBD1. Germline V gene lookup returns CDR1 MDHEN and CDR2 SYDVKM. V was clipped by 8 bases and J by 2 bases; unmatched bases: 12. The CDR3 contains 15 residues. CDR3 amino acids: CASYEGTVTTYEQYF. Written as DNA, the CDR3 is TGTGCCAGCTACGAGGGGACAGTCACTACCTACGAGCAGTACTTC. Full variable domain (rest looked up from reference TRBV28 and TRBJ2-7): DVKVTQSSRYLVKRTGEKVFLECVQDMDHENMFWYRQDPGLGLRLIYFSYDVKMKEKGDIPEGYSVSREKKERFSLILESASTNQTSMYLCASYEGTVTTYEQYFGPGTRLTVT.

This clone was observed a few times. The CDR3 DNA reads as TGTGCCAGCAGCAGGGGACTAGCGGGGGGTTACAATGAGCAGTTCTTC. Translated: CASSRGLAGGYNEQFF. The chain uses TRBV11-2 and TRBJ2-1; 15 bases are shared with TRBD2. V dropped 5 bases and J dropped 4; count of bases not matched to a gene: 3. This CDR3 is built from 16 residues. The germline gives CDR1 SGHAT, CDR2 FQNNGV.

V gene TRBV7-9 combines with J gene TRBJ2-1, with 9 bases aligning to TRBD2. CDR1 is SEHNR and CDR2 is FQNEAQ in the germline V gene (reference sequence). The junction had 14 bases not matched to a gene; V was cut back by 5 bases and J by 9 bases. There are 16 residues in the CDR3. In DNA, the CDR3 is TGTGCCAGCAGCCCCCGGGGGGCGGGAGGGCCGGGTGAGCAGTTCTTC. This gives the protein CASSPRGAGGPGEQFF.

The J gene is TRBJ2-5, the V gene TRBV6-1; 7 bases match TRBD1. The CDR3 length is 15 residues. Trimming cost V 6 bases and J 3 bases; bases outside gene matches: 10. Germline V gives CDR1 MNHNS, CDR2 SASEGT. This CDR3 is CASSGQATGKETQYF. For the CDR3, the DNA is TGTGCCAGCAGCGGACAGGCGACAGGGAAAGAGACCCAGTACTTC.